This entry describes one TCR beta chain. Its antigen is not identified. V was clipped by 4 bases and J by 6 bases, with 9 bases between them. Germline CDR1 and CDR2: SQVTM and ANQGSEA. The CDR3 extends over 11 amino acids. These data come from a study of identical twins. Study results and limitations: Insertion counts were lower in abundant cord blood beta clonotypes, a trend that memory repertoires did not show.

Template switching added a universal primer site; cDNA carried unique molecular identifiers. TCRdb independently ran MiXCR on the 5' RACE reads; one entry per CDR3 protein. The table includes about 240,000 distinct CDR3 sequences, 10% to 15% detected once. Healthy Caucasian donors formed the entire cohort. The same specimen was also included in a second study, on yellow fever vaccine responses in identical twins.

Sequencing input: memory (CD45RO+) T cells sorted from blood. This sequence originates from a woman aged 18-30 years in good health. The chain carries TRBV29-1 and TRBJ1-2, with D possibly TRBD1 on 5 matching bases. The CDR3 bases are TGCAGCGTTGTATCAGGGCATGGCTACACCTTC. Encoded protein: CSVVSGHGYTF.